What follows is one T cell receptor beta chain and its context. Its cognate antigen is unknown. At the survey level, the v3.0 immunoSEQ assay was run. Researchers set sequencing to target roughly 35,000-55,000 T-cell genomes per sample. Some clones are missing from TCRdb's copy, which holds only in-frame ones; the method was immunoSEQ multiplex PCR. The sample holds some 15,000 clones, approximately 84% seen once. This entry belongs to a study of long-term antiretroviral therapy in people with HIV. Study outcomes and limitations: Blood sampling spanned 2004 to 2017, possibly under older ART regimens. In samples taken after ART, diversity increased but remained below transplant donor control levels.

Trimming took 3 bases from V and 3 from J, leaving 16 bases between them. This CDR3 region has 16 residues. Germline CDR1 LNHDA, CDR2 SQIVND (reference sequence). Cryopreserved PBMC, at about 0.85-11 million per sample, were present before DNA extraction. The rearrangement joins TRBV19 to TRBJ2-3, with a tentative D call TRBD2 (5 bases). This TCR was recovered from a man aged 25-45 years with HIV. The specimen comprised unsorted PBMCs, sampled roughly 14 months before starting antiretroviral therapy. The CDR3 sequence: CASSMIGPRGTDTQYF. The CDR3 DNA is TGTGCCAGTAGTATGATAGGGCCCCGCGGGACAGATACGCAGTATTTT.